This T cell receptor beta chain was recovered during a study of cytomegalovirus exposure and HLA in healthy donors. The CDR3 spans 18 residues. In germline, CDR1 is SGHRS, CDR2 YFSETQ. V was pared by 2 bases and J by 3 bases, with 13 bases of the junction left unmatched. The donors were in the roughly 130-subject validation cohort; that cohort was separate from the approximately 700-subject first cohort. With regard to this clone: The antigen remains undetermined.

Findings and limits, study-wide: Among TCR beta chains, those listed as cytomegalovirus-associated numbered some 160. Reportedly, cytomegalovirus status was diagnosed with high sensitivity and specificity.

This table comes from immunoSEQ multiplex PCR, and its TCRdb copy is limited to in-frame clones, with some not included. The top ten clones hold approximately 2.1% of a sample with tens of thousands of clones, 94% of them seen once. The specimen sequenced was PBMCs. This chain joins TRBV5-1 and TRBJ2-2; 7 bases align to TRBD1. The receptor was derived from a young woman in good health and CMV-seronegative. Written as DNA, the CDR3 is TGCGCCAGCAGCTTCGACAGGGTCCTCGGGTTGGACACCGGGGAGCTGTTTTTT. Translated, it gives CASSFDRVLGLDTGELFF.